Below, 23 T cell receptor beta chains from the same sample are listed, as sequenced in a study of blood T cell repertoires in COVID-19 (dated by TCRdb to the early 2020s). Receptor amplification or capture employed the immunoSEQ multiplex PCR assay. The table comes from immuneACCESS by way of TCRdb, which keeps in-frame sequences with V and J called. Part of the clones is missing from these tables; in studies checked, under half for an unresolved V gene and the rest for unknown reasons. Present in this sample are 250,000 to 300,000 clones, 75% to 95% of which were seen just once. The ten largest make up 0.95% to 1.3% of the sample. The specimen sequenced was PBMCs or T cells enriched from blood (not recorded which). These receptors came from a woman aged 30 to 39 who had recovered from COVID-19.

V is TRBV4-1 and J is TRBJ2-1; 7 bases agree with TRBD2. The CDR3 totals 13 residues. From germline, CDR1 is MGHRA and CDR2 YSYEKL. V was pared by 4 bases and J by 8 bases, with 5 bases of the junction left unmatched. CDR3 in amino acids: CASSPPGRYEQFF. The CDR3 bases are TGCGCCAGCAGCCCCCCCGGGAGGTATGAGCAGTTCTTC.

The chain is built from TRBV28 and TRBJ2-1, with TRBD2 identical over 10 bases. This CDR3 spans 14 amino acids. V dropped 3 bases and J dropped 10; count of bases not matched to a gene: 6. The germline CDR1 and CDR2 sequences are MDHEN and SYDVKM. The CDR3 loop reads CASSFGTSVKEQFF. The CDR3 DNA follows: TGTGCCAGCAGTTTTGGGACTAGCGTTAAAGAGCAGTTCTTC.

The J gene is TRBJ1-1, the V gene TRBV9; 8 bases fit TRBD1. Germline V CDR1 and CDR2: SGDLS, YYNGEE. Germline trimming cut 0 bases from V and 1 base from J; bases unmatched to any gene: 11. The CDR3 extends over 18 amino acids. CDR3 amino acids: CASSVGLRATGGNTEAFF. The CDR3 bases are TGTGCCAGCAGCGTAGGTTTAAGGGCCACAGGGGGGAACACTGAAGCTTTCTTT.

The chain employs TRBV18 and TRBJ1-1; a possible D gene is TRBD1 (5 bases). The V end was cut by 3 bases, the J end by 0 bases, with 11 bases between. Germline lookup yields CDR1 KGHSH and CDR2 LQKENI. This CDR3 comprises 15 residues. The CDR3 sequence: CASSPTALMNTEAFF. CDR3 bases: TGTGCCAGCTCACCGACAGCGCTAATGAACACTGAAGCTTTCTTT.

In its sample, this clone was seen once. This chain links TRBV19 with TRBJ2-7, with 12 bases lining up with TRBD1. The ends lost 10 bases at V and 5 bases at J; junction bases unmatched: 9. Germline CDR1 and CDR2: LNHDA and SQIVND (reference sequence). The CDR3 has 14 amino acids. The CDR3 sequence is CATNPRDRGHEQYF. CDR3 coding DNA: TGTGCCACAAATCCCCGGGACAGGGGGCACGAGCAGTACTTC.

This clone was picked up one time. This chain joins TRBV30 and TRBJ2-5; 10 bases match TRBD2. The CDR3 is 15 residues long. Germline CDR1 reads GTSNPN; CDR2 reads SVGIG (reference sequence). Trimming took 0 bases from V and 4 from J; bases not matched to a gene: 5. The CDR3, as DNA: TGTGCCTGGAGTGTAAATAGACTAGCGGGAGAGACCCAGTACTTC. Protein: CAWSVNRLAGETQYF.

The rearrangement joins TRBV18 to TRBJ1-1, with 7 bases lining up with TRBD1. V was clipped by 4 bases and J by 1 base; unmatched bases: 6. Germline CDR1 is KGHSH and CDR2 is LQKENI. The CDR3 extends over 15 amino acids. The CDR3 sequence: CASSHPGQPNTEAFF. CDR3 bases: TGTGCCAGCTCACACCCGGGACAGCCGAACACTGAAGCTTTCTTT.

The CDR3 DNA follows: TGTGCCAGCAGCGGCACCGGGACTACAGGTGAAAAACTGTTTTTT. Encoded protein: CASSGTGTTGEKLFF. The V and J genes are TRBV6-5 and TRBJ1-4, with D perhaps matching TRBD1 (5 bases). Trimming cost V 6 bases and J 7 bases, with 18 bases left between them. Germline values: CDR1 MNHEY, CDR2 SVGAGI. The CDR3 totals 15 residues.

CDR3 amino acids: CASSIDFYPGQAHNQPQHF. The DNA of the CDR3 is TGTGCCAGTAGTATAGATTTTTACCCCGGACAGGCCCACAATCAGCCCCAGCATTTT. This sequence joins TRBV19 and TRBJ1-5; TRBD1 agrees at 7 bases. V dropped 0 bases and J dropped 3; count of bases not matched to a gene: 14. Germline lookup yields CDR1 LNHDA and CDR2 SQIVND (reference sequence). CDR3 size: 19 residues.

The chain couples TRBV24-1 to TRBJ2-3; 7 positions agree with TRBD1. The J segment lost 2 bases and the V segment lost 9 bases, leaving 16 bases of the junction unmatched. Germline CDR1 KGHDR, CDR2 SFDVKD. The CDR3 runs to 17 residues. Written as DNA, the CDR3 is TGTGCCACCGAAGGGACAGACATTGAGGGGGTCACAGATACGCAGTATTTT. This codes for CATEGTDIEGVTDTQYF.

The J gene is TRBJ2-2, the V gene TRBV11-2, with D unresolved. The CDR3 has 15 amino acids. V lost 4 bases, J lost 1 base, and 10 bases lay in between. Germline CDR1 reads SGHAT; CDR2 reads FQNNGV. The CDR3 sequence: CASSSLVGNTGELFF. CDR3 DNA: TGTGCCAGCAGCTCCCTAGTCGGGAACACCGGGGAGCTGTTTTTT.

The chain links TRBV18 to TRBJ1-5; 7 bases match TRBD1. The V and J ends lost 6 bases and 2 bases, in that order; junction bases with no gene match: 7. The CDR3 is 15 residues long. The germline gives CDR1 KGHSH, CDR2 LQKENI. CDR3: CASSDRGPGNQPQHF. CDR3 DNA sequence: TGTGCCAGCTCCGATAGGGGGCCGGGCAATCAGCCCCAGCATTTT.

The chain carries TRBV15 and TRBJ2-7; D possibly corresponds to TRBD2 (6 bases). Germline CDR1 and CDR2: LNHNV and YYDKDF (reference sequence). The CDR3 has 12 residues. Trimming took off 9 bases at V and 5 bases at J, with 14 bases between the two ends. CDR3: CATRGTADEQYF. DNA of the CDR3: TGTGCCACTCGGGGGACGGCGGACGAGCAGTACTTC.

The chain couples TRBV7-9 to TRBJ1-5; 8 positions agree with TRBD1. Looked up from germline, CDR1 is SEHNR and CDR2 is FQNEAQ (reference sequence). V was pared by 5 bases and J by 5 bases, with 5 bases of the junction left unmatched. This CDR3 is 14 amino acids long. The CDR3 DNA sequence: TGTGCCAGCAGCCCGGGACAGGTGGATCAGCCCCAGCATTTT. Its protein is CASSPGQVDQPQHF.

The V call is TRBV18, the J call TRBJ1-6; D perhaps matches TRBD1 (5 bases). V dropped 3 bases and J dropped 7 bases, with 19 bases sitting between them. This CDR3 has 17 amino acids. Germline-derived CDR1 and CDR2 are KGHSH and LQKENI. The DNA for the CDR3 is TGTGCCAGCTCACCCATTCATAACCGGGACTCAAATTCACCCCTCCACTTT. This sequence encodes CASSPIHNRDSNSPLHF. The full variable domain, completed using reference TRBV18 and TRBJ1-6, is NAGVMQNPRHLVRRRGQEARLRCSPMKGHSHVYWYRQLPEEGLKFMVYLQKENIIDESGMPKERFSAEFPKEGPSILRIQQVVRGDSAAYFCASSPIHNRDSNSPLHFGNGTRLTVT.

CDR3 residues: CASMWGQGNNEQFF. CDR3 coding DNA: TGTGCCAGCATGTGGGGACAGGGGAACAATGAGCAGTTCTTC. This sequence joins TRBV2 and TRBJ2-1; 10 bases match TRBD1. The CDR3 runs 14 residues. Per the germline V gene, CDR1 is SNHLY and CDR2 is FYNNEI. Trimming at V came to 7 bases and at J to 5 bases, leaving 5 bases not matched to a gene.

This chain connects TRBV7-9 to TRBJ2-5, with a possible D match to TRBD2 (6 bases). Germline V lookup: CDR1 SEHNR, CDR2 FQNEAQ (reference sequence). The CDR3 spans 16 residues. Deletions cut 3 bases from V and 1 base from J, with 15 bases between. CDR3: CASSFRSGGPQETQYF. CDR3 in DNA: TGTGCCAGCAGCTTTCGGAGCGGAGGGCCCCAAGAGACCCAGTACTTC.

Turning to this clone: A read error may produce the germline difference seen at one junction end. The chain uses TRBV5-5 and TRBJ1-3; possible D gene TRBD1, 5 bases. Per the germline V gene, CDR1 is SGHKS and CDR2 is YYEKEE (reference sequence). The length of the CDR3 is 18 residues. CDR3: CTSRTTLETARGGNTIYF. Written as DNA, the CDR3 is TGTACCAGCAGAACAACCCTCGAGACAGCCCGAGGAGGAAACACCATATATTTT.

This clone has only one observation. The gene calls are TRBV10-3 and TRBJ2-1, with 10 bases fitting TRBD2. The germline CDR1 and CDR2 sequences are ENHRY and SYGVKD. J gave up 1 base and V 6 bases, and 9 bases lay outside the gene matches. The CDR3 covers 17 residues. CDR3 protein: CAISGTSAMMSYNEQFF. In DNA, the CDR3 is TGTGCCATCAGCGGGACTAGCGCCATGATGTCCTACAATGAGCAGTTCTTC.

V and J are TRBV30 and TRBJ1-4; TRBD1 aligns across 8 bases. The CDR3 has 15 residues. Germline V CDR1 and CDR2: GTSNPN, SVGIG (reference sequence). The junction had 9 bases not matched to a gene; V was cut back by 2 bases and J by 7 bases. In nucleotides, the CDR3 is TGTGCCTGGAGTAACCCGGGACAGGCCGTTGAAAAACTGTTTTTT. Translation: CAWSNPGQAVEKLFF.

The chain is built from TRBV4-1 and TRBJ2-1; 13 bases line up with TRBD2. CDR1 and CDR2 (germline): MGHRA, YSYEKL. With V trimmed by 0 bases and J by 7 bases, 0 bases remained unmatched. The CDR3 sequence is 15 residues long. DNA for the CDR3: TGCGCCAGCAGCCAAGAGACTAGCGGGAGGAATGAGCAGTTCTTC. It encodes CASSQETSGRNEQFF.

The V gene is TRBV19, the J gene TRBJ2-3, with a weak D call TRBD2 (6 bases). This CDR3 has 16 amino acids. V was shortened by 5 bases and J by 4 bases, with 19 bases between the two germline ends. Germline V gives CDR1 LNHDA, CDR2 SQIVND (reference sequence). As DNA, the CDR3 is TGTGCCAGTAGTGACCGGGGGACCTCCCTCGCAGATACGCAGTATTTT. Protein product: CASSDRGTSLADTQYF.

This chain joins TRBV18 and TRBJ2-7, with TRBD1 matching 9 bases. The CDR3 is 15 residues long. Germline V gives CDR1 KGHSH, CDR2 LQKENI. V gave up 0 bases and J gave up 3 bases; unmatched junction bases: 3. The CDR3: CASSPPMGQGYEQYF. CDR3 DNA sequence: TGTGCCAGCTCACCACCGATGGGACAGGGCTACGAGCAGTACTTC.